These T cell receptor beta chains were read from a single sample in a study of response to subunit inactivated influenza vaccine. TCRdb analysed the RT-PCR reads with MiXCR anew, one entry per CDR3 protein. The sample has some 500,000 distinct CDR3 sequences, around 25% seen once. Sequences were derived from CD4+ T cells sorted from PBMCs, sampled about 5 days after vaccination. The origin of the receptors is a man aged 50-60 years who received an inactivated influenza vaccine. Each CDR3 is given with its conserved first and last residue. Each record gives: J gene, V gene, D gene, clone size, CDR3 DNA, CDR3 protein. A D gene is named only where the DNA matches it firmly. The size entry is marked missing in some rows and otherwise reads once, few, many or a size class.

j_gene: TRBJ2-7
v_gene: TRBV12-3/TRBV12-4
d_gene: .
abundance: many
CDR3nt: TGTGCCAGCAGTTTATTGGGGGATGCCTACGAGCAGTACTTC
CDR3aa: CASSLLGDAYEQYF

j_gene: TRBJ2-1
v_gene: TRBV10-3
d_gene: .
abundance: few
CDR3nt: TGTGCCATCAGTGAAAGTCTTCGGTCCTACAATGAGCAGTTCTTC
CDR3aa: CAISESLRSYNEQFF

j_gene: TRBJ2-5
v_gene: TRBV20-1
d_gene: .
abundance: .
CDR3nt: TGCAGTGCTCTTCCTTCAGGGGAAGAGACCCAGTACTTC
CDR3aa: CSALPSGEETQYF

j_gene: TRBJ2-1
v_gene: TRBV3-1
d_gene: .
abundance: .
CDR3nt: TGTGCCAGCAGTCGGGACATCCGGAATGAGCAGTTCTTC
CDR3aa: CASSRDIRNEQFF

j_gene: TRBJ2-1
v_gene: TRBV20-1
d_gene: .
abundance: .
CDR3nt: TGCAGTGCGCTTACCCCTCGACGGACAGTAAACAATGAGCAGTTCTTC
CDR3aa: CSALTPRRTVNNEQFF

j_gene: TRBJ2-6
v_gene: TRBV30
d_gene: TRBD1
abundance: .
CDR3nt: TGTGCCTGGGGGACAGGGTATACTGGGGCCAACGTCCTGACTTTC
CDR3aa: CAWGTGYTGANVLTF

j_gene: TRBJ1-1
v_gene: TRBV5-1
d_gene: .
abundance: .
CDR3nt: TGCGCCAGCAGCTTGGAAGCTAAGAACACTGAAGCTTTCTTT
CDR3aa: CASSLEAKNTEAFF

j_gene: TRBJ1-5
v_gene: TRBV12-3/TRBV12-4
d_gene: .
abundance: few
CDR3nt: TGTGCCAGCACCCAGGCTTACAGCAATCAGCCCCAGCATTTT
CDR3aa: CASTQAYSNQPQHF

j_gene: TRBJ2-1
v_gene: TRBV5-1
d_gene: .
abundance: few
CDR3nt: TGCGCCAGCAGCTTGGACGCGCGGGGGCCCTACAATGAGCAGTTCTTC
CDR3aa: CASSLDARGPYNEQFF

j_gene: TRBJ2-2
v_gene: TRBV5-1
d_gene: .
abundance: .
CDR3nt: TGCGCCAGCAGCCCTTCTCGTGGTTTTGGGACCGGGGAGCTGTTTTTT
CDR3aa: CASSPSRGFGTGELFF

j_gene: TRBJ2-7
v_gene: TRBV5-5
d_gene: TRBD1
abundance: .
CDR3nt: TGTGCCAGCAGTTCTAGGGGACAGGCCTACGAGCAGTACTTC
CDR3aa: CASSSRGQAYEQYF

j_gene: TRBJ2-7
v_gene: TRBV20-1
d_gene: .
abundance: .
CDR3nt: TGCAGTGCCAGAAACAGGGTACCCCTCTCTTACGAGCAGTACTTC
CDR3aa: CSARNRVPLSYEQYF

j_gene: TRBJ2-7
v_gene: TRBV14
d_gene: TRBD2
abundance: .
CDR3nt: TGTGCCAGCAGCCAACTCGTCCTAGCGGGGGGAACCTACGAGCAGTACTTC
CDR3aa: CASSQLVLAGGTYEQYF

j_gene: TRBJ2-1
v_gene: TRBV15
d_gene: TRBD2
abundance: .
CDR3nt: TGTGCCACCTGCAGAGATCCGGGACTAGCGGGAGATGAGCAGTTCTTC
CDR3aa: CATCRDPGLAGDEQFF

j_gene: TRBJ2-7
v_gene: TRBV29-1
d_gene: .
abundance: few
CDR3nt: TGCAGCGTTGATCTGGGTTTAGGCGAGCAGTACTTC
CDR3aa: CSVDLGLGEQYF

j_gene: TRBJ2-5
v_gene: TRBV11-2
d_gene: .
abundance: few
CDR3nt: TGTGCCAGCAGCGAGAGGCCCCTGAACAGGGACTACCAAGAGACCCAGTACTTC
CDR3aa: CASSERPLNRDYQETQYF

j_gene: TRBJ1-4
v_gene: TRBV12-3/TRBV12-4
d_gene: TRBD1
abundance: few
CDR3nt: TGTGCCAGCAGTTTAGGGTGGGACAGGGCAACTAATGAAAAACTGTTTTTT
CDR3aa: CASSLGWDRATNEKLFF

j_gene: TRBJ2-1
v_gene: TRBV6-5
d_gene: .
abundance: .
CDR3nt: TGTGCCAGCAGTTACTCGTCAGGGATGGCCGGCAATGAGCAGTTCTTC
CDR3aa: CASSYSSGMAGNEQFF

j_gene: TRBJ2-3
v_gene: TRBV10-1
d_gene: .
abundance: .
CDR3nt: TGCGCCAGCAGTGAGTGGGGTTGGACGCAGTATTTT
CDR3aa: CASSEWGWTQYF

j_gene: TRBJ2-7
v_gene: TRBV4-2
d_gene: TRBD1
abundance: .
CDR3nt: TGTGCCAGCAGCCAAGGCGGGACAGGGGGTTACGAGCAGTACTTC
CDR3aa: CASSQGGTGGYEQYF

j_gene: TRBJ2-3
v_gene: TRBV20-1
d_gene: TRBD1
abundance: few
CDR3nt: TGCAGTGCTACCGGGACAGGAGGCACAGATACGCAGTATTTT
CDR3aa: CSATGTGGTDTQYF

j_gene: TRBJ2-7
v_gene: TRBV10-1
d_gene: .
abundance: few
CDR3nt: TGCGCCAGCAGTGCGGCCGGCTACGAGCAGTACTTC
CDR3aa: CASSAAGYEQYF

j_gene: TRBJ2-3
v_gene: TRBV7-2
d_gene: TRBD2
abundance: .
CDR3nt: TGTGCCAGCAGCCTTAGCGGGGGGGTCTCCACAGATACGCAGTATTTT
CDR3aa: CASSLSGGVSTDTQYF

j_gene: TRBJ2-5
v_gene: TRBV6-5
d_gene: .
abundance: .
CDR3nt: TGTGCCAGCAGTTACGTCCAGGATGGGGAGACCCAGTACTTC
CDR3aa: CASSYVQDGETQYF

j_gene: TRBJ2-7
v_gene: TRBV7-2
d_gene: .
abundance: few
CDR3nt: TGTGCCAGCAGCTTAGGCAGGGGAAGTACCTACGAGCAGTACTTC
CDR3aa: CASSLGRGSTYEQYF

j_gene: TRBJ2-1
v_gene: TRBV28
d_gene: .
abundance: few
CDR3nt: TGTGCCAGCAACGGGGCGAACAATGAGCAGTTCTTC
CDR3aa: CASNGANNEQFF

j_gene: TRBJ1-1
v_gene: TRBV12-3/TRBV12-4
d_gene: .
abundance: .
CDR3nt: TGTGCCAGCAGGGATGGGTGGGGCACTGAAGCTTTCTTT
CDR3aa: CASRDGWGTEAFF

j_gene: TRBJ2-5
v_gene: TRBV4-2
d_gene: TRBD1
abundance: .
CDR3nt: TGTGCCAGCAGCACCGGGACAGGGTACCAAGAGACCCAGTACTTC
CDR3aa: CASSTGTGYQETQYF

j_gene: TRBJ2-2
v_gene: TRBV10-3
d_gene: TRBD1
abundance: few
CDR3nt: TGTGCCATCCGACAGGGAAGGACCGGGGAGCTGTTTTTT
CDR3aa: CAIRQGRTGELFF

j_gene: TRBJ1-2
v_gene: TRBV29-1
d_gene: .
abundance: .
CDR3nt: TGCAGCGTTGGGCGCAGGGCCTATGGCTACACCTTC
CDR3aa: CSVGRRAYGYTF

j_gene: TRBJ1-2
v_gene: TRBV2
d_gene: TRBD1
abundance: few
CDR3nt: TGTGCCAGCAGTTCCGGACAGGGGGTGCTCTATGGCTACACCTTC
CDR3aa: CASSSGQGVLYGYTF

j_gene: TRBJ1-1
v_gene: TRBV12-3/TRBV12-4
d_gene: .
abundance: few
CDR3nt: TGTGCCAGCAGACTTGGGGCCAGCATGAACACTGAAGCTTTCTTT
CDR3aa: CASRLGASMNTEAFF